These 11 T cell receptor beta chains were sequenced from one sample in a study of OX40 agonist ivuxolimab in advanced cancers. Produced via immunoSEQ multiplex PCR; TCRdb's table is partial and in-frame only. The sample yields approximately 58,000 clones, 80% to 90% seen once. Sequencing used CD4+ or CD8+ T cells sorted from blood, obtained in a trial of the OX40 agonist ivuxolimab. These receptors came from an adult with an advanced solid tumor such as melanoma, head and neck, liver or kidney cancer.

V usage is TRBV5-1 and J usage is TRBJ1-1, with D perhaps matching TRBD1 (5 bases). This CDR3 has 14 amino acids. Trimming cost V 6 bases and J 0 bases, with 12 bases left between them. Germline V lookup: CDR1 SGHRS, CDR2 YFSETQ. In DNA form, the CDR3 reads TGCGCCAGCATAAGGGACGCACTGAACACTGAAGCTTTCTTT. The encoded protein is CASIRDALNTEAFF. The full variable domain, with the rest looked up from reference TRBV5-1 and TRBJ1-1, is KAGVTQTPRYLIKTRGQQVTLSCSPISGHRSVSWYQQTPGQGLQFLFEYFSETQRNKGNFPGRFSGRQFSNSRSEMNVSTLELGDSALYLCASIRDALNTEAFFGQGTRLTVV.

V gene TRBV2 combines with J gene TRBJ2-5, with 9 nucleotides matching TRBD1. The CDR3 spans 13 residues. Germline CDR1 and CDR2: SNHLY and FYNNEI. J was trimmed by 3 bases and V by 10 bases; bases with no gene match: 6. The DNA of the CDR3 is TGTGCCAACACAGGGGGCCCTGAAGAGACCCAGTACTTC. This encodes CANTGGPEETQYF.

The CDR3 nucleotides are TGTGCCAGCAGCTTGCGCGACTCCTACGAGCAGTACTTC. Its protein is CASSLRDSYEQYF. The J gene is TRBJ2-7, the V gene TRBV7-6, with unresolved D. Germline loops: CDR1 SGHVS, CDR2 FNYEAQ. This CDR3 has 13 residues. Trimming shortened V by 3 bases and J by 0 bases, and 6 bases separated the two germline ends.

This clone was seen a single time. This sequence joins TRBV5-4 and TRBJ2-3; no firm D call. Deletions cut 4 bases from V and 6 bases from J, with 12 bases between. Germline values: CDR1 SGHNT, CDR2 YYREEE (reference sequence). This CDR3 region has 13 residues. The CDR3 DNA reads as TGTGCCAGCAGCGCTTATAGTTCTGATACGCAGTATTTT. The encoded protein is CASSAYSSDTQYF.

The genes are TRBV18 and TRBJ2-5; D gene uncertain. Trimming removed 3 bases at V and 5 bases at J, with 10 bases between. The CDR3 is 13 residues long. Germline V gene lookup returns CDR1 KGHSH and CDR2 LQKENI. CDR3 coding DNA: TGTGCCAGCTCACCTGCGGTAAGGGAGACCCAGTACTTC. Its protein product is CASSPAVRETQYF.

The chain is built from TRBV15 and TRBJ2-3, with a weak D call TRBD1 (5 bases). The CDR3 totals 13 residues. V dropped 0 bases and J dropped 5 bases, with 6 bases sitting between them. CDR1 is LNHNV and CDR2 is YYDKDF in the germline V gene (reference sequence). The CDR3 bases are TGTGCCACCAGCAGAGATCAGGGAGATACGCAGTATTTT. Amino acid sequence: CATSRDQGDTQYF.

This clone was counted only a few times. The rearrangement uses TRBV11-2 and TRBJ2-1; 12 positions match TRBD2. V dropped 4 bases and J dropped 6; count of bases not matched to a gene: 7. Germline lookup yields CDR1 SGHAT and CDR2 FQNNGV. The CDR3 spans 16 residues. This CDR3 is CASSSASGRALNEQFF. For the CDR3, the DNA is TGTGCCAGCAGCTCGGCTAGCGGGAGGGCCCTCAATGAGCAGTTCTTC.

V is TRBV5-5 and J is TRBJ2-3; 7 nucleotides agree with TRBD2. The CDR3 runs 17 residues. V lost 4 bases and J lost 3; bases outside the gene matches: 14. Germline V gene sequence: CDR1 SGHKS, CDR2 YYEKEE (reference sequence). CDR3 coding DNA: TGTGCCAGCAGCCCCTTTCGGGCTAGCGGTGGTACAGATACGCAGTATTTT. Encoded protein: CASSPFRASGGTDTQYF.

The chain links TRBV2 to TRBJ2-3, with D maybe TRBD1 (5 bases). Germline CDR1 SNHLY, CDR2 FYNNEI. V lost 6 bases to trimming and J lost 1 base, with 8 bases between them. This CDR3 has 13 amino acids. The CDR3 DNA reads as TGTGCCAGCAGGGGGCAGGGCACAGATACGCAGTATTTT. Protein sequence: CASRGQGTDTQYF.

The chain uses TRBV28 and TRBJ1-2; perhaps TRBD1 as D (6 bases). CDR1 MDHEN and CDR2 SYDVKM come from the germline V gene. The CDR3 totals 13 residues. Trimming shortened V by 5 bases and J by 1 base, and 8 bases separated the two germline ends. The CDR3 is CASSAGDNYGYTF. CDR3 sequence (DNA): TGTGCCAGCAGTGCAGGGGATAACTATGGCTACACCTTC.

The chain recombines TRBV9 with TRBJ2-1; the match to TRBD2 covers 10 bases. This CDR3 is built from 17 residues. With 3 bases clipped from V and 8 bases from J, the junction kept 14 bases outside the gene matches. Germline CDR1 reads SGDLS; CDR2 reads YYNGEE. The CDR3 bases are TGTGCCAGCAGCGCCCAGAACATAGGAGCGGGGGGGGATGAGCAGTTCTTC. This codes for CASSAQNIGAGGDEQFF.